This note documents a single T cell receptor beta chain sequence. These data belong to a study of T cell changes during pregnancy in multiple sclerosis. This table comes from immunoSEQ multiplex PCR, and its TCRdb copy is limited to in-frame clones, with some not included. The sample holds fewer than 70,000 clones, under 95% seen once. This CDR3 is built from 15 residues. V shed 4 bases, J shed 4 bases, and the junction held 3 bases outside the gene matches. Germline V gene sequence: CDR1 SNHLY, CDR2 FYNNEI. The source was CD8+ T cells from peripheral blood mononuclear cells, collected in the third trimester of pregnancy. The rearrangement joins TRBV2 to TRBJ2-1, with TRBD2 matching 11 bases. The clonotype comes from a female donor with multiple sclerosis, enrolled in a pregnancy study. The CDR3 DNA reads TGTGCCAGCAGTGGGGGGACTAGCGGATACAATGAGCAGTTCTTC. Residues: CASSGGTSGYNEQFF.